This paragraph covers one T cell receptor (beta chain) sequence. Antigen: not known. This sample was taken from a study of shared clonotypes between healthy human individuals. Only Caucasian adults living in Nashville, Tennessee served as donors. This CDR3 is 14 amino acids long. The V gene end was trimmed by 10 bases and the J gene end by 2 bases; junction bases not matched to a gene: 11. Germline CDR1 SGHAT, CDR2 FQNNGV. Researchers divided each subset's genomic DNA evenly across several immunoSEQ plates. Data came from immunoSEQ multiplex PCR; TCRdb stores just in-frame clones and leaves some out. The data contain 1.5 million to 1.9 million clones, 95% to 99% of them seen just once; the ten biggest clones take up less than 0.55%. General study results and limits: Only blood samples were collected, and tissue repertoires likely differ.

J is TRBJ2-7 and V is TRBV11-2; 7 bases align to TRBD1. The receptor comes from a man between 25 and 39 years old in good health. The material sequenced was naive CD4+ T cells sorted from blood. As to subset: CD45RA+ positively selected. The CDR3 nucleotides are TGTGCCACCAGGCGAGGGGGCTCGACCTACGAGCAGTACTTC. This sequence encodes CATRRGGSTYEQYF.